This T cell receptor (beta chain) was obtained from a study of OX40 agonist ivuxolimab in advanced cancers. Method: immunoSEQ multiplex PCR; TCRdb's copy keeps in-frame clones and lacks some. The table lists tens of thousands of clones, about 87% of them singletons. Looked up from germline, CDR1 is MDHEN and CDR2 is SYDVKM. V lost 3 bases and J 3 bases, leaving 12 bases between the germline ends. CDR3 length: 14 amino acids. The sample here was CD4+ or CD8+ T cells sorted from blood, taken in a trial of the OX40 agonist ivuxolimab. The clonotype originates from an adult with an advanced solid tumor such as melanoma, head and neck, liver or kidney cancer. This sequence joins TRBV28 and TRBJ2-7; no firm D call. The CDR3 DNA sequence: TGTGCCAGCAGTTTGGCTTTCTTTTACTACGAGCAGTACTTC. Its protein is CASSLAFFYYEQYF.